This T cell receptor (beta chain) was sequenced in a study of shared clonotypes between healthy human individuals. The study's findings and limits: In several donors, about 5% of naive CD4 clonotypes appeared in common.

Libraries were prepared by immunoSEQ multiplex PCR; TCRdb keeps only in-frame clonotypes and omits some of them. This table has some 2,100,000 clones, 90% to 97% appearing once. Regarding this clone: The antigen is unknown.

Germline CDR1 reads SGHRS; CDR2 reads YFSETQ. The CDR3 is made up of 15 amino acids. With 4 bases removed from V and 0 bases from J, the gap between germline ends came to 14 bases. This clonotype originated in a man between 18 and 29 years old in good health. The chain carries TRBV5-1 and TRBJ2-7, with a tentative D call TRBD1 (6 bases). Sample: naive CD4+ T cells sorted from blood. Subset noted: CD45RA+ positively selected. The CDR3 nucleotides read TGCGCCAGCAGCCTTGACAGGTTTGCCTCCTACGAGCAGTACTTC. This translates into CASSLDRFASYEQYF.